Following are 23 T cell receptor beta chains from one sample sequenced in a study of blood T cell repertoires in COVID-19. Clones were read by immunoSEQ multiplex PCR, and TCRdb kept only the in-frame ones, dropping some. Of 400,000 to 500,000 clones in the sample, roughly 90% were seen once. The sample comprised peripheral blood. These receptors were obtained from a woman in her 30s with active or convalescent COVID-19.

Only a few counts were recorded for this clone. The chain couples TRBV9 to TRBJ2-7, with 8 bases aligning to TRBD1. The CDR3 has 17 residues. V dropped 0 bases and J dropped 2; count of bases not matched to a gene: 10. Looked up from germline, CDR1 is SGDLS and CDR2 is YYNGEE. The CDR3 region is CASSVAPGGQGPYEQYF. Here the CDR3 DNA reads TGTGCCAGCAGCGTAGCACCCGGAGGACAGGGTCCCTACGAGCAGTACTTC.

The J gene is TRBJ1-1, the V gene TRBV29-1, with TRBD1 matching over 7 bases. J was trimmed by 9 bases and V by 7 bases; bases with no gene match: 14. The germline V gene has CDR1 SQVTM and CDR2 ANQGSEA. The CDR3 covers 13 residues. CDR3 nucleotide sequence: TGCAGCGCTAAAGGGACAGTTCTCCAACAAGCTTTCTTT. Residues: CSAKGTVLQQAFF. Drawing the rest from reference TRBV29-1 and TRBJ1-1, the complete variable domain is SAVISQKPSRDICQRGTSLTIQCQVDSQVTMMFWYRQQPGQSLTLIATANQGSEATYESGFVIDKFPISRPNLTFSTLTVSNMSPEDSSIYLCSAKGTVLQQAFFGQGTRLTVV.

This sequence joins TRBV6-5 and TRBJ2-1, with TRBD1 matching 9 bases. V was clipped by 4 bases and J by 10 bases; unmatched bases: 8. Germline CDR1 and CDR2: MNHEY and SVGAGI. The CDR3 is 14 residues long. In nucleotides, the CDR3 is TGTGCCAGCAGTTGGGGGACAGGGACCGGCGAGCAGTTCTTC. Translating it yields CASSWGTGTGEQFF.

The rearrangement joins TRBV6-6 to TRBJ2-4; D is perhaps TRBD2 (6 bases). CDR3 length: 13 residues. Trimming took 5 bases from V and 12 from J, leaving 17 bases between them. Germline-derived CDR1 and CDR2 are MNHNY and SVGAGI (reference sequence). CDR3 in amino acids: CASSTAPRETQYF. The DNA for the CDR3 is TGTGCCAGCAGTACCGCCCCCCGGGAGACTCAGTACTTC.

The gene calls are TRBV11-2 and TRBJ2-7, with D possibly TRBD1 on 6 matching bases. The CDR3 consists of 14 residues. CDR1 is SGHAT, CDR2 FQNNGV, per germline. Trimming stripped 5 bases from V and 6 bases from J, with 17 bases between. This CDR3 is CASSETTGNLEQYF. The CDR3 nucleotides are TGTGCCAGCAGCGAAACCACAGGGAATCTCGAGCAGTACTTC.

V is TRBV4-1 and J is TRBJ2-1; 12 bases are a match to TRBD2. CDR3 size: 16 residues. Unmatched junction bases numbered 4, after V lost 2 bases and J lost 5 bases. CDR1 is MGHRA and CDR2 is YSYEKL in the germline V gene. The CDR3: CASSQTGLAGNNEQFF. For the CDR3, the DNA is TGCGCCAGCAGCCAAACAGGACTAGCGGGGAACAATGAGCAGTTCTTC.

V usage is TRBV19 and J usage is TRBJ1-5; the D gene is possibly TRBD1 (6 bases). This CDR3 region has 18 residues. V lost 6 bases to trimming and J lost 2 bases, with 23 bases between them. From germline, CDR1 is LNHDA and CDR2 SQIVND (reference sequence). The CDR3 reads CASRFGQGTATGNQPQHF. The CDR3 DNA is TGTGCCAGTAGATTCGGTCAGGGGACGGCTACGGGCAATCAGCCCCAGCATTTT.

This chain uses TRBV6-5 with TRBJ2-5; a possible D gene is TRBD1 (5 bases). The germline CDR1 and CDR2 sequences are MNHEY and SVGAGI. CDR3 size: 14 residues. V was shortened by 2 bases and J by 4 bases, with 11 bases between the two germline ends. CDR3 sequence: CASSYSQGLETQYF. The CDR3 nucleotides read TGTGCCAGCAGTTACAGTCAGGGTTTAGAGACCCAGTACTTC.

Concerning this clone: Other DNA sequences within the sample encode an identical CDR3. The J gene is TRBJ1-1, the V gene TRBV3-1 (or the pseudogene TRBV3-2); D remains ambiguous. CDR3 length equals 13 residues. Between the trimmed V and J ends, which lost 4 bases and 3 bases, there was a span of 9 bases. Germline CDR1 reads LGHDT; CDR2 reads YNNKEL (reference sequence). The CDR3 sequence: CASSPLADTEAFF. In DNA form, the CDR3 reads TGTGCCAGCAGCCCATTGGCGGACACTGAAGCTTTCTTT.

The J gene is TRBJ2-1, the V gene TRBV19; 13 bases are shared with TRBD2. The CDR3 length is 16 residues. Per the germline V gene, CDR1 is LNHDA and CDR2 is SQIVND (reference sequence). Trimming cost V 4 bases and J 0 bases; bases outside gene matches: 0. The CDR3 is CASSRTSGSSYNEQFF. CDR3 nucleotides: TGTGCCAGTAGTAGGACTAGCGGGAGCTCCTACAATGAGCAGTTCTTC.

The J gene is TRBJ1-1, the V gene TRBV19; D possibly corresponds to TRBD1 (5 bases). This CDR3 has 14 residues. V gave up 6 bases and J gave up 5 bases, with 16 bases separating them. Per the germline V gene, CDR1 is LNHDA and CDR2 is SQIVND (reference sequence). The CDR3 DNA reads TGTGCCAGTAGCCGAACGGCGGGGGGGACTGAAGCTTTCTTT. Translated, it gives CASSRTAGGTEAFF.

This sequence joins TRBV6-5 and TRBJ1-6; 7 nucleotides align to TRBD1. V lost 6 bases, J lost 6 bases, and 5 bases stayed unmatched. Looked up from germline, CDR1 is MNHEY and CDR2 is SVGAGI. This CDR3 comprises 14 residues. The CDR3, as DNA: TGTGCCAGCAGAGGGACAGATTCTAATTCACCCCTCCACTTT. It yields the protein CASRGTDSNSPLHF.

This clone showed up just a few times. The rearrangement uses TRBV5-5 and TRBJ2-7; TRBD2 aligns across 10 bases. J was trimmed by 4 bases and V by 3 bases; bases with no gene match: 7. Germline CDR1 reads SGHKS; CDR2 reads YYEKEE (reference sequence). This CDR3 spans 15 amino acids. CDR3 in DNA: TGTGCCAGCAGCTCCGCCCTAGCGGGAGCTTACGAGCAGTACTTC. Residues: CASSSALAGAYEQYF.

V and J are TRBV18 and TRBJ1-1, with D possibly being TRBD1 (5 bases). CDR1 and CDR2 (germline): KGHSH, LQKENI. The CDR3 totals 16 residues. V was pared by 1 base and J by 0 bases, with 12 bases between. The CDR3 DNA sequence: TGTGCCAGCTCACCACTCGGCAAGGGGATGAACACTGAAGCTTTCTTT. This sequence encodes CASSPLGKGMNTEAFF.

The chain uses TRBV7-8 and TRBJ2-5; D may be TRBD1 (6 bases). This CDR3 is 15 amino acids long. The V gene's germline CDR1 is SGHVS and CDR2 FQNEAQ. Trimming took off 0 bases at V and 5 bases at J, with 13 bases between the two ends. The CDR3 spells CASSLAAGVVETQYF. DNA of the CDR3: TGTGCCAGCAGCTTAGCGGCAGGGGTGGTGGAGACCCAGTACTTC.

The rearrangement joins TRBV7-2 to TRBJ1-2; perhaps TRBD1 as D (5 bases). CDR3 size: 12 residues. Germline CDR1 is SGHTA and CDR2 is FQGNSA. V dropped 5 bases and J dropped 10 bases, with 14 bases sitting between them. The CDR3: CASSLGPGDYTF. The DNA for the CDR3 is TGTGCCAGCAGCCTTGGACCGGGGGACTACACCTTC. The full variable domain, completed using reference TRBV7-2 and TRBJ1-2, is GAGVSQSPSNKVTEKGKDVELRCDPISGHTALYWYRQSLGQGLEFLIYFQGNSAPDKSGLPSDRFSAERTGGSVSTLTIQRTQQEDSAVYLCASSLGPGDYTFGSGTRLTVV.

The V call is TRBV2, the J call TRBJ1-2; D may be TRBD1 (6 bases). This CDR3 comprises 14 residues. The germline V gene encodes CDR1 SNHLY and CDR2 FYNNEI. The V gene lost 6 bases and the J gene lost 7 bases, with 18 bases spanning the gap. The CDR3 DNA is TGTGCCAGCAGCGACGGGGTGTGGGGGCTTGGCTACACCTTC. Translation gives CASSDGVWGLGYTF.

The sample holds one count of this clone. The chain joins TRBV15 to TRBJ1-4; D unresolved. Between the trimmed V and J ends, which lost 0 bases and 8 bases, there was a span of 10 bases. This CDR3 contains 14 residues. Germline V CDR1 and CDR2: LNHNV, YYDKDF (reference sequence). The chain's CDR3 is CATSREGDIEKLFF. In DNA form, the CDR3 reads TGTGCCACCAGCAGAGAGGGTGACATCGAAAAACTGTTTTTT.

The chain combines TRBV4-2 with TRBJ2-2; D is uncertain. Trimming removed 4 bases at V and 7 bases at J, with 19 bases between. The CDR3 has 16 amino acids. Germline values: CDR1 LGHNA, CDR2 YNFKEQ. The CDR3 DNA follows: TGTGCCAGCAGCCCTCTCCTGATGTCCTCCGGCGGGGAGCTGTTTTTT. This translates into CASSPLLMSSGGELFF.

In DNA form, the CDR3 reads TGTGCCAGCAGCCCGACGGGACTGGACAAAGCTAACTATGGCTACACCTTC. Protein product: CASSPTGLDKANYGYTF. This sequence joins TRBV13 and TRBJ1-2; possible D gene TRBD1, 5 bases. Germline V lookup: CDR1 PRHDT, CDR2 FYEKMQ (reference sequence). Trimming shortened V by 5 bases and J by 0 bases, and 19 bases separated the two germline ends. The CDR3 runs to 17 residues.

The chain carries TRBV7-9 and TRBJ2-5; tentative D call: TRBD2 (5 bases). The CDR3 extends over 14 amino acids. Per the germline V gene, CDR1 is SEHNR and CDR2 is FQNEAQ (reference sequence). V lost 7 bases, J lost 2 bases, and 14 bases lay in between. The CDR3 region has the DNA TGTGCCAGCACCCTACTAGGAGGACAAGAGACCCAGTACTTC. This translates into CASTLLGGQETQYF.

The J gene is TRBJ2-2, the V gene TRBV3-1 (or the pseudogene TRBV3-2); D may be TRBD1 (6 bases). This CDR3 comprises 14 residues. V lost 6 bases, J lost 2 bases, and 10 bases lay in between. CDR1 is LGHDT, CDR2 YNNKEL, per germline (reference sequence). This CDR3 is CASRWGRNTGELFF. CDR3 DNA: TGTGCCAGCAGGTGGGGGCGAAACACCGGGGAGCTGTTTTTT.

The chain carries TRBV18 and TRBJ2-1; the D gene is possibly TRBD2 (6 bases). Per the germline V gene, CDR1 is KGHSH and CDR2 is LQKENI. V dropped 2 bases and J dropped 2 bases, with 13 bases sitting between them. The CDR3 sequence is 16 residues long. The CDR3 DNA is TGTGCCAGCTCACCATTGAGCGGGTCTACCTACAATGAGCAGTTCTTC. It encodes CASSPLSGSTYNEQFF.